This is a list of T cell receptor beta chains from one sample in a study of Ad26.COV2.S vaccination and SARS-CoV-2 variants. Measured with immunoSEQ multiplex PCR; TCRdb has only the in-frame clones, and not every one. The data show around 500,000 clones, roughly 87% seen once. The sample here was peripheral blood, taken in a trial of Ad26.COV2.S vaccine versus placebo. The source is a person between 18 and 65 years old who received the Ad26.COV2.S COVID-19 vaccine or a placebo. Both conserved end residues are part of each CDR3. Each record gives: clone size, D gene, J gene, V gene, CDR3 protein, CDR3 DNA. The D gene is left open where the match is weak. Rows give clone size only sometimes, using once, few, many, or a class for an expanded clone.

clone_size: NA; d_call: NA; j_call: TRBJ1-4; v_call: TRBV5-4; cdr3_aa: CASSLDGATNEKLFF; cdr3_nt: TGTGCCAGCAGCTTGGACGGTGCAACTAATGAAAAACTGTTTTTT
clone_size: few; d_call: TRBD1; j_call: TRBJ2-2; v_call: TRBV10-2; cdr3_aa: CASTQGQDLAGELFF; cdr3_nt: TGCGCCAGCACCCAGGGACAGGACCTCGCCGGGGAGCTGTTTTTT
clone_size: NA; d_call: NA; j_call: TRBJ2-1; v_call: TRBV7-9; cdr3_aa: CASSFRGTSYNEQFF; cdr3_nt: TGTGCCAGCAGCTTCCGAGGGACGTCCTACAATGAGCAGTTCTTC
clone_size: NA; d_call: NA; j_call: TRBJ1-3; v_call: TRBV19; cdr3_aa: CASSRGSGNTIYF; cdr3_nt: TGTGCCAGTAGTAGGGGGAGTGGAAACACCATATATTTT
clone_size: NA; d_call: NA; j_call: TRBJ1-4; v_call: TRBV6-5; cdr3_aa: CASRDEATGPITLFF; cdr3_nt: TGTGCCAGCAGGGACGAAGCAACAGGCCCTATAACACTGTTTTTT
clone_size: NA; d_call: NA; j_call: TRBJ1-5; v_call: TRBV4-2; cdr3_aa: CASSQVGTVPNQPQHF; cdr3_nt: TGTGCCAGCAGCCAAGTAGGAACAGTTCCAAATCAGCCCCAGCATTTT
clone_size: NA; d_call: TRBD1; j_call: TRBJ1-4; v_call: TRBV2; cdr3_aa: CASSEAGQGAREKLFF; cdr3_nt: TGTGCCAGCAGTGAAGCCGGACAGGGGGCGCGGGAAAAACTGTTTTTT
clone_size: NA; d_call: NA; j_call: TRBJ2-3; v_call: TRBV19; cdr3_aa: CASSIDPSTDTQYF; cdr3_nt: TGTGCCAGTAGTATAGACCCTAGCACAGATACGCAGTATTTT
clone_size: NA; d_call: TRBD1; j_call: TRBJ1-6; v_call: TRBV19; cdr3_aa: CASSVQGANNSPLHF; cdr3_nt: TGTGCCAGTAGTGTCCAGGGGGCCAACAATTCACCCCTCCACTTT
clone_size: NA; d_call: TRBD1; j_call: TRBJ2-7; v_call: TRBV2; cdr3_aa: CATKQGAYNEQYF; cdr3_nt: TGTGCCACCAAACAGGGGGCGTACAACGAGCAGTACTTC
clone_size: once; d_call: NA; j_call: TRBJ2-1; v_call: TRBV3-1/TRBV3-2; cdr3_aa: CASSQEGRPTVEQFF; cdr3_nt: TGTGCCAGCAGCCAAGAAGGGCGCCCCACTGTTGAGCAGTTCTTC
clone_size: NA; d_call: NA; j_call: TRBJ2-3; v_call: TRBV6-2/TRBV6-3; cdr3_aa: CASSPLAGRDTQYF; cdr3_nt: TGTGCCAGCAGTCCACTGGCGGGTAGAGATACGCAGTATTTT
clone_size: once; d_call: NA; j_call: TRBJ1-2; v_call: TRBV5-1; cdr3_aa: CASSSESNYGYTF; cdr3_nt: TGCGCCAGCAGCTCCGAGTCTAACTATGGCTACACCTTC
clone_size: NA; d_call: TRBD2; j_call: TRBJ2-5; v_call: TRBV4-1; cdr3_aa: CASSHPRTSGGNNQETQYF; cdr3_nt: TGCGCCAGCAGCCACCCCCGAACTAGCGGGGGAAATAACCAAGAGACCCAGTACTTC
clone_size: NA; d_call: TRBD2; j_call: TRBJ2-2; v_call: TRBV24-1; cdr3_aa: CATSDAGANTGELFF; cdr3_nt: TGTGCCACCAGTGACGCGGGGGCGAACACCGGGGAGCTGTTTTTT
clone_size: NA; d_call: NA; j_call: TRBJ2-3; v_call: TRBV7-6; cdr3_aa: CASSLTAQIRTDTQYF; cdr3_nt: TGTGCCAGCAGCTTAACGGCACAGATCCGCACAGATACGCAGTATTTT
clone_size: NA; d_call: NA; j_call: TRBJ1-2; v_call: TRBV3-1/TRBV3-2; cdr3_aa: CASSGGYGYTF; cdr3_nt: TGTGCCAGCAGCGGCGGGTATGGCTACACCTTC
clone_size: NA; d_call: NA; j_call: TRBJ1-6; v_call: TRBV6-5; cdr3_aa: CASSYSRVGNSPLHF; cdr3_nt: TGTGCCAGCAGTTACTCGAGGGTGGGTAATTCACCCCTCCACTTT
clone_size: NA; d_call: NA; j_call: TRBJ2-3; v_call: TRBV3-1/TRBV3-2; cdr3_aa: CASSRRLNTDTQYF; cdr3_nt: TGTGCCAGCAGCCGACGACTTAACACAGATACGCAGTATTTT
clone_size: NA; d_call: NA; j_call: TRBJ1-6; v_call: TRBV4-2; cdr3_aa: CASRRSQGDSPLHF; cdr3_nt: TGTGCCAGCAGGCGGTCCCAAGGGGATTCACCCCTCCACTTT
clone_size: NA; d_call: NA; j_call: TRBJ2-3; v_call: TRBV2; cdr3_aa: CASDNVGRYTDTQYF; cdr3_nt: TGTGCCAGCGATAATGTGGGGAGGTACACAGATACGCAGTATTTT
clone_size: NA; d_call: TRBD2; j_call: TRBJ2-1; v_call: TRBV4-3; cdr3_aa: CASSRNIADGGDNNEQFF; cdr3_nt: TGCGCCAGCAGCCGAAATATAGCGGACGGGGGGGATAACAATGAGCAGTTCTTC
clone_size: NA; d_call: NA; j_call: TRBJ1-5; v_call: TRBV6-5; cdr3_aa: CASSTDRNQPQHF; cdr3_nt: TGTGCCAGCAGCACGGACAGAAATCAGCCCCAGCATTTT
clone_size: NA; d_call: NA; j_call: TRBJ2-5; v_call: TRBV7-9; cdr3_aa: CASSPNLRGGGETQYF; cdr3_nt: TGTGCCAGCAGCCCAAACCTCCGGGGAGGGGGGGAGACCCAGTACTTC
clone_size: few; d_call: NA; j_call: TRBJ1-3; v_call: TRBV5-1; cdr3_aa: CASSLGAVTGNTIYF; cdr3_nt: TGCGCCAGCAGCTTGGGGGCAGTTACTGGAAACACCATATATTTT
clone_size: NA; d_call: TRBD2; j_call: TRBJ2-1; v_call: TRBV24-1; cdr3_aa: CATSDRLGKREAYNEQFF; cdr3_nt: TGTGCCACCAGTGATCGCCTCGGAAAGCGGGAGGCCTACAATGAGCAGTTCTTC
clone_size: NA; d_call: TRBD2; j_call: TRBJ2-2; v_call: TRBV19; cdr3_aa: CATCSGAPGELFF; cdr3_nt: TGTGCCACCTGTAGCGGGGCCCCCGGGGAGCTGTTTTTT
clone_size: once; d_call: TRBD2; j_call: TRBJ2-7; v_call: TRBV23-1; cdr3_aa: CASSRLAASSYEQYF; cdr3_nt: TGCGCCAGCAGTCGACTAGCGGCCAGCTCCTACGAGCAGTACTTC
clone_size: NA; d_call: TRBD2; j_call: TRBJ2-1; v_call: TRBV4-2; cdr3_aa: CASSRGLADLYNEQFF; cdr3_nt: TGTGCCAGCAGCCGTGGACTAGCGGACCTTTACAATGAGCAGTTCTTC
clone_size: NA; d_call: TRBD1; j_call: TRBJ2-1; v_call: TRBV15; cdr3_aa: CATSRGPGTGGSYNEQFF; cdr3_nt: TGTGCCACCAGCAGAGGGCCCGGGACAGGGGGATCCTACAATGAGCAGTTCTTC
clone_size: NA; d_call: TRBD1; j_call: TRBJ1-2; v_call: TRBV29-1; cdr3_aa: CSVGVGQDYGYTF; cdr3_nt: TGCAGCGTTGGGGTCGGACAGGACTATGGCTACACCTTC
clone_size: once; d_call: TRBD1; j_call: TRBJ2-7; v_call: TRBV14; cdr3_aa: CASSQDRLHEQYF; cdr3_nt: TGTGCCAGCAGCCAGGACAGGCTCCACGAGCAGTACTTC
clone_size: NA; d_call: TRBD2; j_call: TRBJ2-7; v_call: TRBV6-5; cdr3_aa: CASSKRDTYEQYF; cdr3_nt: TGTGCCAGTTCAAAGCGGGATACCTACGAGCAGTACTTC